This section outlines one T cell receptor beta chain sequence together with its context. Its antigen remains unidentified. Base qualities were left out, and no much larger clone turns up one base away. Genomic DNA was extracted from sorted cells for sequencing of the TCRbeta CDR3 region. TCRbeta CDR3 regions were sequenced using the immunoSEQ Assay. TCRdb obtained this table from immuneACCESS and retained in-frame rearrangements with V and J assigned. These tables miss some clones; where compared with another copy, unresolved V genes account for less than half of the shortfall, and the remainder is unexplained. A total of 60,000 to 85,000 clones appear in this sample, 80% to 90% of them only once. Clones ranked in the top ten supply 4% to 4.5% of the sample. This sample was taken from a study of OX40 agonist ivuxolimab in advanced cancers. In terms of the full investigation: Ivuxolimab was an agonistic, fully human IgG2 monoclonal antibody directed against OX40 (CD134), a costimulatory receptor. Intravenous ivuxolimab was administered to patients every 2 weeks at six dose levels: 0.01, 0.1, 0.3, 1.5, 3 and 10 mg/kg. Among the roughly 50 dose-escalation patients, about 19 had hepatocellular carcinoma, approximately 15 melanoma, 9 renal cell carcinoma and 9 head and neck cancer. In the dose-escalation cohort, 82.7% of patients were male, and the mean age was approximately 60 years, with a range of 23 to 79. Patients were allowed to have had prior anti-PD-1, anti-PD-L1 or anti-CTLA-4 therapy, and approximately 40% of the dose-escalation patients had previously received checkpoint inhibitors. Three dose-escalation patients achieved partial responses, one with hepatocellular carcinoma and two with cutaneous melanoma. The purpose of peripheral TCRbeta sequencing was to test whether ivuxolimab changed TCR sequence diversity and led to clonal T-cell expansion. The paper reports the monotherapy dose-escalation portion (N of about 52 patients) of the phase I ivuxolimab trial.

For CDR1 and CDR2, the germline V gene (reference sequence) lists SGHAT and FQDESV. The CDR3 spans 14 residues, from the cysteine through the phenylalanine. The entry retains the CDR3 DNA only, 42 bases that are in frame from base 1. Trimmed from V: 4 bases; trimmed from J: 2 bases; junction bases lacking a gene match: 2. Patients with autoimmune disease history or receiving systemic immunosuppression were excluded from the trial. Peripheral blood for TCR sequencing was collected from all dose cohorts at baseline, on cycle 4 day 1, and on cycle 7 day 1. Samples came from an open-label, multicenter, first-in-human phase I dose-escalation trial of ivuxolimab. Adults with locally advanced or metastatic melanoma, renal cell, hepatocellular, or head and neck squamous cell carcinoma were enrolled in the trial. Before TCR sequencing, CD4+ T cells and CD8+ T cells from peripheral blood were sorted into separate populations.

The study at large found these results: Antigen specificity was not determined for the clonally expanded peripheral T cells. In partial responders in the 0.1-3.0 mg/kg groups, normalized peripheral clonal expansion was found to be among the lowest, especially among CD8+ T cells. At doses from 0.1 to 3.0 mg/kg, clonal expansion was seen in both CD4+ and CD8+ blood T cells between baseline and week 6. After ivuxolimab, expanded clones were on average more numerous among CD8+ T cells than among CD4+ T cells. Low levels of normalized T-cell clonal expansion were also seen in some patients who did not respond.

This chain joins TRBV11-1 to TRBJ1-2; TRBD1 agrees with 9 junctional bases. Sequences were derived from CD4+ or CD8+ T cells sorted from blood, sampled in a trial of the OX40 agonist ivuxolimab. The origin of this receptor is an adult with an advanced solid tumor such as melanoma, head and neck, liver or kidney cancer. The nucleotide sequence is TGTGCCAGCAGCTCTGGGACAGGGAACTATGGCTACACCTTC. Translation gives CASSSGTGNYGYTF.